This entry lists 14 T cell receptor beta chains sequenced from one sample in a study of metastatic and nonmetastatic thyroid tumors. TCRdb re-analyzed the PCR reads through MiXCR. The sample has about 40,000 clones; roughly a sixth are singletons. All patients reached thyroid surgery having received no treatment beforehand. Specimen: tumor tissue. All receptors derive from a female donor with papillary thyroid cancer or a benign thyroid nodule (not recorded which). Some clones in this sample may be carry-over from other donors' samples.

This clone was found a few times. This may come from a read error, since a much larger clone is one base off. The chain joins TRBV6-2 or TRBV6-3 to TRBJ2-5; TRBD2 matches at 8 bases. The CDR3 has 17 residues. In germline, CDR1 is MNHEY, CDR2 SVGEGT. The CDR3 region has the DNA TGTGCCAGCAGTTACACTACTAGCGGCAAGTACCAAGGGACCCAGTACTTC. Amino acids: CASSYTTSGKYQGTQYF.

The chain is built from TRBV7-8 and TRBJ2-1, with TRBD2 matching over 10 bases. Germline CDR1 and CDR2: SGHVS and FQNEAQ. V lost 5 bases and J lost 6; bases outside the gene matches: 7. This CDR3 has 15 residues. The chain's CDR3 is CASSVRTSGSNEQFF. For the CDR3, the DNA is TGTGCCAGCAGCGTACGGACTAGCGGTAGCAATGAGCAGTTCTTC.

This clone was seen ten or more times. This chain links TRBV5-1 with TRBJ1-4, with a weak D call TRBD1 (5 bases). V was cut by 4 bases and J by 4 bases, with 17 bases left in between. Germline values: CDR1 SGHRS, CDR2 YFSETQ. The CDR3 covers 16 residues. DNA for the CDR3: TGCGCCAGCAGCCCCAGGGCAGCCGTTAATAATGAAAAACTGTTTTTT. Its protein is CASSPRAAVNNEKLFF.

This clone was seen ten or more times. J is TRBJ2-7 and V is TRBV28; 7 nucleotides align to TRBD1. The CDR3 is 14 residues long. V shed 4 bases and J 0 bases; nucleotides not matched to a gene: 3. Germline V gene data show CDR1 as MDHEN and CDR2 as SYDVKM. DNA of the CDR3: TGTGCCAGCAGTTCCGGGACAGTCTCCTACGAGCAGTACTTC. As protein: CASSSGTVSYEQYF.

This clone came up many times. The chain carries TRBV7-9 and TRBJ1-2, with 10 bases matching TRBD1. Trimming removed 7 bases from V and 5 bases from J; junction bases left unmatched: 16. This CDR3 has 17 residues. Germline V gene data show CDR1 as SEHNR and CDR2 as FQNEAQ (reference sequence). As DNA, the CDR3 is TGTGCCAGCATACAACCCGCAAAGGGACAGGGGTCATATGGCTACACCTTC. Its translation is CASIQPAKGQGSYGYTF.

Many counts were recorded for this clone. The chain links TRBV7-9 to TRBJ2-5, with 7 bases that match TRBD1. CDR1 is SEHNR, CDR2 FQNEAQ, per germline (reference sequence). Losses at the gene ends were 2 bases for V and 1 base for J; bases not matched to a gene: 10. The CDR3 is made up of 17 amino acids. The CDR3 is CASSLLGTESFQETQYF. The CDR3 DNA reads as TGTGCCAGCAGCTTACTTGGGACAGAAAGCTTCCAAGAGACCCAGTACTTC.

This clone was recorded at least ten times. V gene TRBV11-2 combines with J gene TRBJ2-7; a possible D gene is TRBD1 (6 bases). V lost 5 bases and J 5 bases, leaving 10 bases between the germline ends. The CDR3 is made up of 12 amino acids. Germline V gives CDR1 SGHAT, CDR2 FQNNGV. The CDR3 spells CASSRTDDEQYF. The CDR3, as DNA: TGTGCCAGCAGCAGGACAGATGACGAGCAGTACTTC.

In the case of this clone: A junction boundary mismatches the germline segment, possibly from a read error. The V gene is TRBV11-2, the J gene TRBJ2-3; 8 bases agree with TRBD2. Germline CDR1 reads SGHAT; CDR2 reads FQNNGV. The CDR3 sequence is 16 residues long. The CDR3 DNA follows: TGTGCCAGCATCTTACTAGCGGTAGGGACTACAGATACGCAGTATTTT. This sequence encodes CASILLAVGTTDTQYF. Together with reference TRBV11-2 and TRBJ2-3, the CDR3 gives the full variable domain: EAGVAQSPRYKIIEKRQSVAFWCNPISGHATLYWYQQILGQGPKLLIQFQNNGVVDDSQLPKDRFSAERLKGVDSTLKIQPAKLEDSAVYLCASILLAVGTTDTQYFGPGTRLTVL.

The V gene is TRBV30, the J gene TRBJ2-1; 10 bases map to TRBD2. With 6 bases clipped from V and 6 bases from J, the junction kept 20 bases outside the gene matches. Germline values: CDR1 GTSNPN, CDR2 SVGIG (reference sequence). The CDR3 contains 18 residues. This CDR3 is CACSPGVGTSDRGNEQFF. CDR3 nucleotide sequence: TGTGCCTGCTCACCTGGGGTCGGGACTAGCGATCGAGGCAATGAGCAGTTCTTC. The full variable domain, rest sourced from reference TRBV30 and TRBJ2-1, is SQTIHQWPATLVQPVGSPLSLECTVEGTSNPNLYWYRQAAGRGLQLLFYSVGIGQISSEVPQNLSASRPQDRQFILSSKKLLLSDSGFYLCACSPGVGTSDRGNEQFFGPGTRLTVL.

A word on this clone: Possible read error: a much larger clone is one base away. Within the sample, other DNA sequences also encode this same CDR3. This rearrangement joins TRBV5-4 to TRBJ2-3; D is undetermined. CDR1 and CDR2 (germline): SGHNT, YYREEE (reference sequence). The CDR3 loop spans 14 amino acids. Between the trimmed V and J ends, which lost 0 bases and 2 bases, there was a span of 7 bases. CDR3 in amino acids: CASSLGDFTDTQYF. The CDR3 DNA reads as TGTGCCAGCAGCTTGGGTGATTTCACAGATACGCAGTATTTT. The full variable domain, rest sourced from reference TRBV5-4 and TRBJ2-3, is ETGVTQSPTHLIKTRGQQVTLRCSSQSGHNTVSWYQQALGQGPQFIFQYYREEENGRGNFPPRFSGLQFPNYSSELNVNALELDDSALYLCASSLGDFTDTQYFGPGTRLTVL.

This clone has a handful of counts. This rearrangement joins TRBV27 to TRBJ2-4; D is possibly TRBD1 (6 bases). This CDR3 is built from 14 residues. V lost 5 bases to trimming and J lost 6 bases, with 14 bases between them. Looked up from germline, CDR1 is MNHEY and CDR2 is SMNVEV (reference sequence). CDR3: CASSGRGHVNIQYF. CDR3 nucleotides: TGTGCCAGCAGTGGCCGGGGACATGTAAACATTCAGTACTTC.

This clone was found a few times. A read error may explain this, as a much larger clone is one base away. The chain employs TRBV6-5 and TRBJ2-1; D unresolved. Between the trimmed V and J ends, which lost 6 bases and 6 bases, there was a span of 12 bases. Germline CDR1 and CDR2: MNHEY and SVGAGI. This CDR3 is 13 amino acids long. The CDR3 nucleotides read TGTGCCAGCAGCTATACGGCAGCCAATGAGCAGTTCTTC. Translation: CASSYTAANEQFF.

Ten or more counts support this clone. The CDR3 DNA follows: TGTGCCAGCAGCCGACAACTCCGGGGGGAGGGGGCAGCTGGAAACACCATATATTTT. Protein sequence: CASSRQLRGEGAAGNTIYF. The J gene is TRBJ1-3, the V gene TRBV7-3, with 7 bases identical to TRBD1. The CDR3 is 19 amino acids. Germline assignment: CDR1 SGHTA and CDR2 FQGTGA. V gave up 5 bases and J gave up 2 bases; unmatched junction bases: 18.

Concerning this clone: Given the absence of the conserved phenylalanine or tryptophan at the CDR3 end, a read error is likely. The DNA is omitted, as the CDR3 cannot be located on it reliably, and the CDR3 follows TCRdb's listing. CDR3: CASSSRTSRLLDTEYS. The chain couples TRBV19 to TRBJ2-3; TRBD2 was called by the table and not checked on the DNA. The CDR3 has 16 residues if both end residues are counted. The germline V gene has CDR1 LNHDA and CDR2 SQIVND (reference sequence).